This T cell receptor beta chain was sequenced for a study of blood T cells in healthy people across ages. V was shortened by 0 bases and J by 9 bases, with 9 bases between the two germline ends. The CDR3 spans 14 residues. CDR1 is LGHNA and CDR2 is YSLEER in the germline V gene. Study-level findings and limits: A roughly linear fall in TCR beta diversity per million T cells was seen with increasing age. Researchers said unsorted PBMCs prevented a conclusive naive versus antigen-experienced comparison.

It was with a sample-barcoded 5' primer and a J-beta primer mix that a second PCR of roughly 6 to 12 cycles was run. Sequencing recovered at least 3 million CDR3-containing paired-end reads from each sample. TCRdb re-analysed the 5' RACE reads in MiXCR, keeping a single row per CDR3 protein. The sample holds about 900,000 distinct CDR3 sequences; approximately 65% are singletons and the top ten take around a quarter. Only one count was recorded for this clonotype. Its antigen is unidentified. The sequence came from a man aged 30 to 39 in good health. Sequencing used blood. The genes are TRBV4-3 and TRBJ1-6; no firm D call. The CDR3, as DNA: TGCGCCAGCAGCCAAGAGGGGAGGACTTCACCCCTCCACTTT. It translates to CASSQEGRTSPLHF.